Below are 11 T cell receptor beta chains sequenced from a single sample in a study of T cell changes during pregnancy in multiple sclerosis. Some clones are missing from TCRdb's copy, which holds only in-frame ones; the method was immunoSEQ multiplex PCR. Among over 40,000 clones, around nine tenths were seen once, and the ten largest hold over 5%. The specimen comprised peripheral blood, sampled in the first trimester of pregnancy. All receptors derive from a female donor in good health, enrolled as a control in a pregnancy study.

This clone was seen more than once but under ten times. The V gene is TRBV6-4, the J gene TRBJ2-1; D is possibly TRBD2 (5 bases). The V gene's germline CDR1 is MRHNA and CDR2 SNTAGT. Between the trimmed V and J ends, which lost 3 bases and 7 bases, there was a span of 16 bases. CDR3 length: 15 amino acids. In DNA, the CDR3 is TGTGCCAGCAGTGAGGAGGATAGCGTGGGAAATGAGCAGTTCTTC. It translates to CASSEEDSVGNEQFF.

The sample holds one count of this clone. The rearrangement uses TRBV4-1 and TRBJ1-3, with D possibly TRBD1 on 5 matching bases. Germline-derived CDR1 and CDR2 are MGHRA and YSYEKL. The V and J ends lost 1 base and 3 bases respectively, with 19 bases between them. This CDR3 region has 18 residues. The CDR3 coding sequence is TGCGCCAGCAGCCAAGCCGGACACCCCGGAGACTTTGGAAACACCATATATTTT. It yields the protein CASSQAGHPGDFGNTIYF.

V and J are TRBV6-5 and TRBJ2-3; 11 bases agree with TRBD1. Looked up from germline, CDR1 is MNHEY and CDR2 is SVGAGI. J lost 10 bases, V lost 2 bases, and 5 bases had no gene match. The CDR3 consists of 14 residues. The CDR3 protein is CASSYGTGGRAQYF. CDR3 DNA: TGTGCCAGCAGTTACGGGACAGGGGGGAGGGCGCAGTATTTT.

This clone was found once. This chain uses TRBV28 with TRBJ1-1; TRBD1 agrees at 9 bases. Germline assignment: CDR1 MDHEN and CDR2 SYDVKM. The CDR3 consists of 15 residues. V was pared by 6 bases and J by 5 bases, with 10 bases of the junction left unmatched. The CDR3 nucleotides read TGTGCCAGCAGGTCCCCCCCGGACAGGGGAACTGAAGCTTTCTTT. Translating it yields CASRSPPDRGTEAFF.

The chain has TRBV4-1 and TRBJ1-6; the D is unclear. This CDR3 contains 13 residues. Germline lookup yields CDR1 MGHRA and CDR2 YSYEKL. V lost 6 bases to trimming and J lost 9 bases, with 12 bases between them. DNA of the CDR3: TGCGCCAGCAGACCCCCCTCGGGTTCACCCCTCCACTTT. Its translation: CASRPPSGSPLHF.

This chain links TRBV30 with TRBJ1-4, with 7 bases identical to TRBD1. The CDR3 is 12 amino acids. Germline trimming cut 7 bases from V and 3 bases from J; bases unmatched to any gene: 2. CDR1 is GTSNPN, CDR2 SVGIG, per germline (reference sequence). CDR3 region: CASTGPNEKLFF. CDR3 bases: TGTGCCTCGACAGGGCCTAATGAAAAACTGTTTTTT.

The V and J genes are TRBV10-3 and TRBJ1-2, with D possibly matching TRBD1 (6 bases). The length of the CDR3 is 16 residues. With 0 bases removed from V and 3 bases from J, the gap between germline ends came to 14 bases. CDR1 is ENHRY and CDR2 is SYGVKD in the germline V gene. The CDR3 loop reads CAISESGRGPDYGYTF. The CDR3 DNA reads as TGTGCCATCAGTGAGTCGGGGCGGGGGCCCGACTATGGCTACACCTTC.

This clone was recorded only once. This chain uses TRBV5-1 with TRBJ1-1; 10 nucleotides line up with TRBD1. This CDR3 region has 17 residues. The V and J ends lost 4 bases and 1 base, in that order; junction bases with no gene match: 10. Germline V gene lookup returns CDR1 SGHRS and CDR2 YFSETQ. CDR3 coding DNA: TGCGCCAGCAGCCAACGGACAGGGGGGTTTGAGAACACTGAAGCTTTCTTT. It encodes CASSQRTGGFENTEAFF.

This chain links TRBV2 with TRBJ1-5, with a possible D match to TRBD1 (5 bases). The germline V gene encodes CDR1 SNHLY and CDR2 FYNNEI. With 6 bases removed from V and 1 base from J, the gap between germline ends came to 7 bases. The CDR3 is made up of 13 amino acids. The CDR3 DNA reads TGTGCCAGCAGCGACAGAAGCAATCAGCCCCAGCATTTT. Amino acid sequence: CASSDRSNQPQHF.

The genes are TRBV5-1 and TRBJ1-2; 10 bases align to TRBD1. This CDR3 has 14 amino acids. V was pared by 2 bases and J by 5 bases, with 3 bases of the junction left unmatched. Germline CDR1 and CDR2: SGHRS and YFSETQ. The CDR3 bases are TGCGCCAGCAGCTTAGGGACAGGGGATTATGGCTACACCTTC. Translated: CASSLGTGDYGYTF.

CDR3 DNA sequence: TGTGCCAGCAGTGTACAGGGCTCGGAGGCCAACGTCCTGACTTTC. Translation: CASSVQGSEANVLTF. The rearrangement uses TRBV6-1 and TRBJ2-6; D is possibly TRBD1 (6 bases). The V and J ends lost 4 bases and 6 bases respectively, with 13 bases between them. In germline, CDR1 is MNHNS, CDR2 SASEGT. The CDR3 has 15 residues.